Below are 15 T cell receptor beta chains sequenced from a single sample in a study of response to subunit inactivated influenza vaccine. TCRdb passed the RT-PCR reads through MiXCR, listing each CDR3 protein once. The sample lists approximately 700,000 distinct CDR3 sequences, about 14% seen once, with 6.5% to 8.5% in the top ten. Here the sequenced sample was PBMCs from blood, taken roughly 2 weeks before vaccination. The source of these receptors is a man in his fifties or sixties who received an inactivated influenza vaccine.

The sample holds a few counts of this clonotype. This chain connects TRBV5-1 to TRBJ2-7; 7 bases align to TRBD1. Germline-derived CDR1 and CDR2 are SGHRS and YFSETQ. The length of the CDR3 is 15 residues. With V trimmed by 3 bases and J by 3 bases, 9 bases remained unmatched. This CDR3 is CASSSKRDRNYEQYF. Here the CDR3 DNA reads TGCGCCAGCAGCTCGAAAAGGGACAGAAACTACGAGCAGTACTTC.

V usage is TRBV4-2 and J usage is TRBJ2-3, with 11 positions matching TRBD2. J was trimmed by 2 bases and V by 4 bases; bases with no gene match: 11. The germline gives CDR1 LGHNA, CDR2 YNFKEQ. The CDR3 is 18 amino acids. The CDR3 is CASSPTTLAGGSTDTQYF. As DNA, the CDR3 is TGTGCCAGCAGCCCTACGACTCTAGCGGGAGGATCCACAGATACGCAGTATTTT.

The sample holds a few counts of this clonotype. CDR3 DNA: TGTGCCAGCAGCTTGGTCGGACGGGACAGGAGCAATGAGCAGTTCTTC. Amino acid sequence: CASSLVGRDRSNEQFF. The rearrangement uses TRBV5-6 and TRBJ2-1; TRBD1 matches 8 bases. The V and J ends lost 0 bases and 6 bases, in that order; junction bases with no gene match: 8. Germline V gene lookup returns CDR1 SGHDT and CDR2 YYEEEE. The CDR3 is 16 amino acids.

At least ten counts were recorded for this clonotype. The J gene is TRBJ2-2, the V gene TRBV29-1; TRBD2 aligns across 7 bases. There are 13 residues in the CDR3. The junction had 1 base not matched to a gene; V was cut back by 2 bases and J by 4 bases. Germline assignment: CDR1 SQVTM and CDR2 ANQGSEA. CDR3 residues: CSVETSVTGELFF. CDR3 sequence (DNA): TGCAGCGTTGAAACTAGCGTCACCGGGGAGCTGTTTTTT.

The V and J genes are TRBV5-6 and TRBJ2-1; D possibly corresponds to TRBD1 (6 bases). V lost 5 bases and J 7 bases, leaving 25 bases between the germline ends. This CDR3 contains 17 residues. Germline CDR1 SGHDT, CDR2 YYEEEE. The DNA of the CDR3 is TGTGCCAGCAGTCCACCTTTACAGGGTTTTCAGGGGAATGAGCAGTTCTTC. Translated: CASSPPLQGFQGNEQFF.

The gene calls are TRBV12-3 or TRBV12-4 and TRBJ2-1; 9 bases fit TRBD1. The CDR3 extends over 15 amino acids. The trim removed 5 bases at V and 4 bases at J, leaving 6 bases unmatched. The CDR3 loop is CASSRDRAPYNEQFF. CDR3 nucleotide sequence: TGTGCCAGCAGTAGGGACAGGGCCCCTTACAATGAGCAGTTCTTC.

This clonotype was seen only a few times. The V and J genes are TRBV20-1 and TRBJ2-7; 8 bases are shared with TRBD2. CDR3 size: 15 residues. Per the germline V gene, CDR1 is DFQATT and CDR2 is SNEGSKA (reference sequence). V trimming: 1 base; J trimming: 2 bases; junction bases outside the gene matches: 7. The CDR3 here is CSARGPAGETYEQYF. In nucleotides, the CDR3 is TGCAGTGCTAGAGGGCCAGCGGGGGAGACCTACGAGCAGTACTTC.

This chain uses TRBV11-2 with TRBJ2-1; D is possibly TRBD2 (6 bases). Germline V CDR1 and CDR2: SGHAT, FQNNGV. V shed 1 base and J shed 10 bases, with 14 bases lying between them. The CDR3 covers 14 residues. The CDR3: CASSLVAGKWEQFF. Here the CDR3 DNA reads TGTGCCAGCAGCTTAGTTGCGGGAAAATGGGAGCAGTTCTTC.

This chain links TRBV10-2 with TRBJ2-7, with TRBD2 matching 13 bases. The germline V gene has CDR1 WSHSY and CDR2 SAAADI. The CDR3 runs to 14 residues. J was trimmed by 5 bases and V by 6 bases; bases with no gene match: 4. The CDR3 reads CASRTSGRIDEQYF. The DNA of the CDR3 is TGCGCCAGCAGGACTAGCGGGAGGATCGACGAGCAGTACTTC.

In DNA form, the CDR3 reads TGTGCCAGCAGTTTTAGGGGTGCAGATAATGGCTACACCTTC. This encodes CASSFRGADNGYTF. The V call is TRBV27, the J call TRBJ1-2; D is perhaps TRBD1 (5 bases). Germline loops: CDR1 MNHEY, CDR2 SMNVEV (reference sequence). The CDR3 loop spans 14 amino acids. Between the trimmed V and J ends, which lost 3 bases and 6 bases, there was a span of 14 bases.

This chain joins TRBV20-1 and TRBJ1-1; no clear D gene. V was trimmed by 0 bases and J by 6 bases, leaving 2 bases between them. The CDR3 has 10 residues. Germline CDR1 and CDR2: DFQATT and SNEGSKA (reference sequence). The CDR3 DNA reads TGCAGTGCTAGAGAGCCTGAAGCTTTCTTT. Encoded protein: CSAREPEAFF.

A few counts support this clonotype. This chain links TRBV5-1 with TRBJ2-5; D uncertain. The CDR3 spans 14 residues. The V and J ends lost 2 bases and 1 base respectively, with 9 bases between them. Germline V gives CDR1 SGHRS, CDR2 YFSETQ. The CDR3 bases are TGCGCCAGCAGCTTCGGGCAGGTCCAAGAGACCCAGTACTTC. Amino acids: CASSFGQVQETQYF. The complete variable domain, with remaining parts taken from reference TRBV5-1 and TRBJ2-5, reads KAGVTQTPRYLIKTRGQQVTLSCSPISGHRSVSWYQQTPGQGLQFLFEYFSETQRNKGNFPGRFSGRQFSNSRSEMNVSTLELGDSALYLCASSFGQVQETQYFGPGTRLLVL.

This clonotype occurred a few times. J is TRBJ2-7 and V is TRBV12-3 or TRBV12-4; 8 nucleotides line up with TRBD1. The CDR3 contains 12 residues. Unmatched junction bases numbered 4, after V lost 6 bases and J lost 6 bases. The CDR3 loop reads CASRPGTGEQYF. In DNA, the CDR3 is TGTGCCAGCAGGCCCGGGACAGGCGAGCAGTACTTC.

The chain employs TRBV6-1 and TRBJ2-3, with 11 nucleotides matching TRBD2. Trimming cost V 5 bases and J 4 bases; bases outside gene matches: 8. The CDR3 runs to 16 residues. Germline V gives CDR1 MNHNS, CDR2 SASEGT. The CDR3 is CASSSGASGRSDTQYF. The DNA of the CDR3 is TGTGCCAGCAGTAGCGGGGCTAGCGGGAGGTCAGATACGCAGTATTTT.

This clonotype appeared a few times. The rearrangement links TRBV12-3 or TRBV12-4 to TRBJ1-5; a weak D match, TRBD1 (5 bases). V was cut by 3 bases and J by 4 bases, with 13 bases left in between. The CDR3 contains 15 residues. CDR3 nucleotide sequence: TGTGCCAGCAGTTTCAACAGGCGGACTAATCAGCCCCAGCATTTT. Translated, it gives CASSFNRRTNQPQHF.